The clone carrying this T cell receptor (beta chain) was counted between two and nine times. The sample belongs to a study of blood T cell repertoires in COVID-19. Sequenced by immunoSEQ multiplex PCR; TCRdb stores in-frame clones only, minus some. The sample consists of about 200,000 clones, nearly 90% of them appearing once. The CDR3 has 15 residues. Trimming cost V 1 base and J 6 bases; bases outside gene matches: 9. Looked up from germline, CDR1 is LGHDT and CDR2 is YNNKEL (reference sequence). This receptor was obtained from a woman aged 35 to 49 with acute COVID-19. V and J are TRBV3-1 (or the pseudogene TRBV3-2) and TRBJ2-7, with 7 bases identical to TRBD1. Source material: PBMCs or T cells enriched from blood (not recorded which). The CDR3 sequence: CASSQGPTGYSEQYF. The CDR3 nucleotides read TGTGCCAGCAGCCAAGGCCCGACAGGGTACTCCGAGCAGTACTTC.